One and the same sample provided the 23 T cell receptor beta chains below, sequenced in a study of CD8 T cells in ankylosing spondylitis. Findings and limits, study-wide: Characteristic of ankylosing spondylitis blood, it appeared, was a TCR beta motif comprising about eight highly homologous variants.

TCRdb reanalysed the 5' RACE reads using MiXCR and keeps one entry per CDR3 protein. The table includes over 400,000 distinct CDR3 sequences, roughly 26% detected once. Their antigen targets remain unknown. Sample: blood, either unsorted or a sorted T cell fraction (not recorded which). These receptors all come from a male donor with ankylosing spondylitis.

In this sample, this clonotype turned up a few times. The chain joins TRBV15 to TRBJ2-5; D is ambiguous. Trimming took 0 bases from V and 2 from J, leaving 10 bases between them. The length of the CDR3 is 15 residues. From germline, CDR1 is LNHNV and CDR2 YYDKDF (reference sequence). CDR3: CATSRDAALQETQYF. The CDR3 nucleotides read TGTGCCACCAGCAGAGATGCGGCATTACAAGAGACCCAGTACTTC. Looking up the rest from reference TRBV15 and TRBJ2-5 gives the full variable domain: DAMVIQNPRYQVTQFGKPVTLSCSQTLNHNVMYWYQQKSSQAPKLLFHYYDKDFNNEADTPDNFQSRRPNTSFCFLDIRSPGLGDTAMYLCATSRDAALQETQYFGPGTRLLVL.

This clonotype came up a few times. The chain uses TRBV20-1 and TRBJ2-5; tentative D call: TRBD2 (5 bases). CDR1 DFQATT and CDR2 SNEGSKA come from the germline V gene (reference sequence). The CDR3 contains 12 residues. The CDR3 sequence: CSPRGQQETQYF. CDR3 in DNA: TGCAGCCCTCGGGGTCAACAAGAGACCCAGTACTTC.

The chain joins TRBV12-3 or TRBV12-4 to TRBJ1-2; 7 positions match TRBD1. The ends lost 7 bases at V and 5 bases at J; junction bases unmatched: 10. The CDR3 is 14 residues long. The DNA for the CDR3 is TGTGCCAGCACCCCCACGGGCAGGGGGTATGGCTACACCTTC. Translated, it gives CASTPTGRGYGYTF.

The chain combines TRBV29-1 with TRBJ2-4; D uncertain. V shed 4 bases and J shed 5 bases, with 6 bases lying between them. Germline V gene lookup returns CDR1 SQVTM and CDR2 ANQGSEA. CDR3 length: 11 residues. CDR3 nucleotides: TGCAGCGTTGGCACCCAAAACATTCAGTACTTC. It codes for CSVGTQNIQYF. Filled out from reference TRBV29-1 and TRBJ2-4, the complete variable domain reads SAVISQKPSRDICQRGTSLTIQCQVDSQVTMMFWYRQQPGQSLTLIATANQGSEATYESGFVIDKFPISRPNLTFSTLTVSNMSPEDSSIYLCSVGTQNIQYFGAGTRLSVL.

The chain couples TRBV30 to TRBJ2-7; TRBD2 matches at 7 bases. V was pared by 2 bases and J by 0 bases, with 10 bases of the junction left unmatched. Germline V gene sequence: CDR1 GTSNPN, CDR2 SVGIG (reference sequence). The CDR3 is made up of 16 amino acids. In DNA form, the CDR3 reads TGTGCCTGGAGTTCCCTGGGGGGGAGATTCTCCTACGAGCAGTACTTC. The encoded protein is CAWSSLGGRFSYEQYF.

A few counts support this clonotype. The CDR3, as DNA: TGTGCCACCAGTGATTGGGACAGCTATCAGCCCCAGCATTTT. As protein: CATSDWDSYQPQHF. The chain employs TRBV24-1 and TRBJ1-5; 7 nucleotides align to TRBD1. The length of the CDR3 is 14 residues. J was trimmed by 5 bases and V by 2 bases; bases with no gene match: 2. CDR1 and CDR2 from the germline V gene are KGHDR and SFDVKD.

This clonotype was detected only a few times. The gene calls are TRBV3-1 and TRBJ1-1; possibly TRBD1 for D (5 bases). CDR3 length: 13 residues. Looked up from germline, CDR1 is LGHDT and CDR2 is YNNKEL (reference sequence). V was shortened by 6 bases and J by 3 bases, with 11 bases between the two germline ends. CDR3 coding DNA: TGTGCCAGCAGAGAGGGGTGGCACACTGAAGCTTTCTTT. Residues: CASREGWHTEAFF.

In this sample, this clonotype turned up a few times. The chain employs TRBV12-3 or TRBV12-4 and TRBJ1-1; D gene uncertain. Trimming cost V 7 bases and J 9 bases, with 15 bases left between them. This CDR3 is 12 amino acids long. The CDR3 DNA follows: TGTGCCAGCACCACTTCTTTTCTTAAAGCTTTCTTT. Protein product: CASTTSFLKAFF.

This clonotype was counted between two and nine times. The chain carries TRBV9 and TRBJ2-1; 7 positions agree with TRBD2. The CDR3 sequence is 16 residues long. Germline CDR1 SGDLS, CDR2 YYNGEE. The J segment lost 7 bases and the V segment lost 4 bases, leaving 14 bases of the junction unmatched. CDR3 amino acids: CASSISVTSPSNEQFF. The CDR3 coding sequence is TGTGCCAGCAGCATCTCTGTGACTAGCCCATCGAATGAGCAGTTCTTC.

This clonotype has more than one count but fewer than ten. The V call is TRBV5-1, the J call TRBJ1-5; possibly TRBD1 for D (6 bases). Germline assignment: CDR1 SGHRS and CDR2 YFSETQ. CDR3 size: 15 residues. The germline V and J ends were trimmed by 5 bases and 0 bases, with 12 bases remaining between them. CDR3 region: CASRPDSYSNQPQHF. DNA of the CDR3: TGCGCCAGCAGACCGGACAGTTATAGCAATCAGCCCCAGCATTTT.

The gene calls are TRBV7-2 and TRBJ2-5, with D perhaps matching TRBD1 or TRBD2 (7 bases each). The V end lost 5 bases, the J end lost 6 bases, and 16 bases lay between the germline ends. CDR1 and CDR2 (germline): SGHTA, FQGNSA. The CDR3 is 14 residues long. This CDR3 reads CASSPGGGQKTQYF. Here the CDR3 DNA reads TGTGCCAGCAGCCCAGGGGGGGGCCAGAAGACCCAGTACTTC. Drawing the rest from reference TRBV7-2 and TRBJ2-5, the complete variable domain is GAGVSQSPSNKVTEKGKDVELRCDPISGHTALYWYRQSLGQGLEFLIYFQGNSAPDKSGLPSDRFSAERTGGSVSTLTIQRTQQEDSAVYLCASSPGGGQKTQYFGPGTRLLVL.

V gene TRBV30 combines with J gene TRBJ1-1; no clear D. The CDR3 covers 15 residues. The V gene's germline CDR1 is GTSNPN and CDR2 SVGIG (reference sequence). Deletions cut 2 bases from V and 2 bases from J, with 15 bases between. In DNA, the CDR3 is TGTGCCTGGAGTAGCGGCCCCGGGGATAACACTGAAGCTTTCTTT. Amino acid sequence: CAWSSGPGDNTEAFF.

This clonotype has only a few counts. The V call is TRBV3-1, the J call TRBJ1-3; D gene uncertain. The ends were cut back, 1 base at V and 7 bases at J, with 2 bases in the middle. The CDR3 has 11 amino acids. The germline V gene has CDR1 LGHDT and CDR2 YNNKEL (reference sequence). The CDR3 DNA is TGTGCCAGCAGCCAAGGTAACACCATATATTTT. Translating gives CASSQGNTIYF.

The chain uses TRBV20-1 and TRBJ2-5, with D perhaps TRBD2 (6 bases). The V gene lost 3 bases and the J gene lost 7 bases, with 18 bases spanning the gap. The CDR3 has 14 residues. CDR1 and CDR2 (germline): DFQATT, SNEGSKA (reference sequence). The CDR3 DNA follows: TGCAGTGCTAGGGGGCGGGATCCAAGTGGGACCCAGTACTTC. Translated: CSARGRDPSGTQYF.

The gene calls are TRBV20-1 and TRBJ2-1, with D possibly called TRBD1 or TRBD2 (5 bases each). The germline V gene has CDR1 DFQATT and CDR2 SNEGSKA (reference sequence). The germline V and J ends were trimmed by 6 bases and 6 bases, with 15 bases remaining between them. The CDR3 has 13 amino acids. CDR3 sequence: CSAPARGPNEQFF. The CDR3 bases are TGCAGTGCCCCAGCCCGGGGACCCAATGAGCAGTTCTTC.

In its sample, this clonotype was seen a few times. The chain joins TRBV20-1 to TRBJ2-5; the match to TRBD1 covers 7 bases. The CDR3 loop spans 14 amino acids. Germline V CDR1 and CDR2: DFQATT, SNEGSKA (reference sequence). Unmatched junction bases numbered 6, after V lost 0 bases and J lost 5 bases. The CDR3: CSARDPGGRETQYF. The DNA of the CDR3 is TGCAGTGCTAGAGACCCAGGGGGTAGGGAGACCCAGTACTTC.

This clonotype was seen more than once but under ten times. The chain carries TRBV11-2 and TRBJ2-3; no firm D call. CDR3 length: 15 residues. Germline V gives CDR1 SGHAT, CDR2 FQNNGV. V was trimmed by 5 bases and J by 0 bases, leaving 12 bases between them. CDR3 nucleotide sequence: TGTGCCAGCAGCCGGTGGTTGGGAAGCACAGATACGCAGTATTTT. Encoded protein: CASSRWLGSTDTQYF.

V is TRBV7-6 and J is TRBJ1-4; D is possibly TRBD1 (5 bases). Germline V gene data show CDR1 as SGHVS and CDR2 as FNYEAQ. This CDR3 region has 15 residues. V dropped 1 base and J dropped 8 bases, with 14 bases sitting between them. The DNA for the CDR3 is TGTGCCAGCAGCTTAGGTTTCAGGGAACCGGAAAAACTGTTTTTT. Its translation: CASSLGFREPEKLFF. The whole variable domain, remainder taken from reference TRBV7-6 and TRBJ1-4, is GAGVSQSPRYKVTKRGQDVALRCDPISGHVSLYWYRQALGQGPEFLTYFNYEAQQDKSGLPNDRFSAERPEGSISTLTIQRTEQRDSAMYRCASSLGFREPEKLFFGSGTQLSVL.

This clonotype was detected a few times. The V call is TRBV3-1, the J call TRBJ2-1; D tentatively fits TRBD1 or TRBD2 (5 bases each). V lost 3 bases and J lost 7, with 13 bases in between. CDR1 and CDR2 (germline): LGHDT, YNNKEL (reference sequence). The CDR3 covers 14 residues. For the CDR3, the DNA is TGTGCCAGCAGCCAGGGGACGATTGGAAATGAGCAGTTCTTC. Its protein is CASSQGTIGNEQFF.

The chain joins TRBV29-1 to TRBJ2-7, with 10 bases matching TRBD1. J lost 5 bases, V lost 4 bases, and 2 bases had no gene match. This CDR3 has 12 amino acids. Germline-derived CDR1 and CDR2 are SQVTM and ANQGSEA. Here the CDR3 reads CSVAGQGDEQYF. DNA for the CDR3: TGCAGCGTTGCTGGACAGGGGGACGAGCAGTACTTC.

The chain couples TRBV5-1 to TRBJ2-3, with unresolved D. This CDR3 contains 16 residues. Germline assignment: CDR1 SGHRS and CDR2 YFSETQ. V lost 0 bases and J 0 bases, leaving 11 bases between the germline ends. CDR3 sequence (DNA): TGCGCCAGCAGCTTGGACGGCAGTCTTAGCACAGATACGCAGTATTTT. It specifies CASSLDGSLSTDTQYF.

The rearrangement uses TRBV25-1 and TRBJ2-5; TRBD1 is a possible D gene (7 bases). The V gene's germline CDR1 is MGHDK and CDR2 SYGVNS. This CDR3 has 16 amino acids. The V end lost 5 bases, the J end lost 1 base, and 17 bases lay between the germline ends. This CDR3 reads CASSPRGRGSQETQYF. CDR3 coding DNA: TGTGCCAGCAGTCCTAGGGGGCGGGGATCCCAAGAGACCCAGTACTTC. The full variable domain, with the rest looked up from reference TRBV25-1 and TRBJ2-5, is EADIYQTPRYLVIGTGKKITLECSQTMGHDKMYWYQQDPGMELHLIHYSYGVNSTEKGDLSSESTVSRIRTEHFPLTLESARPSHTSQYLCASSPRGRGSQETQYFGPGTRLLVL.

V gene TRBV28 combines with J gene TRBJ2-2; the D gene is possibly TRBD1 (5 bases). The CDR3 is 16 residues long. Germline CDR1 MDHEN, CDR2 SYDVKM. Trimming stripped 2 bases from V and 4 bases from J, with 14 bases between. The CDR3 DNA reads TGTGCCAGCAGTTTAGGCAGGGCCCTCCGCACCGGGGAGCTGTTTTTT. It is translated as CASSLGRALRTGELFF.